Below, 21 T cell receptor beta chains from the same sample are listed, as sequenced in a study of blood T cell repertoires in COVID-19 (TCRdb year 2020). The library was generated by the immunoSEQ multiplex PCR assay. TCRdb took over this immuneACCESS table, retaining in-frame rearrangements with V and J assigned. Such tables are incomplete; in checked studies, under half of the missing clones stem from an unresolved V gene, and the remainder is unexplained. Here the sample has about 120,000 clones; around four fifths occur a single time. 16% of the sample rests with the top ten. Sequenced input: peripheral blood. The origin of the receptors is a man between 60 and 75 years old with active or convalescent COVID-19.

Only a few counts were recorded for this clone. The chain recombines TRBV5-1 with TRBJ2-7, with TRBD2 as a possible D gene (6 bases). Germline V gene lookup returns CDR1 SGHRS and CDR2 YFSETQ. There are 14 residues in the CDR3. V lost 2 bases and J 4 bases, leaving 13 bases between the germline ends. The CDR3 DNA follows: TGCGCCAGCAGCTTATCCGGGACTGGATACGAGCAGTACTTC. It translates to CASSLSGTGYEQYF.

This clone was detected once. This chain links TRBV5-1 with TRBJ2-1; TRBD1 is a possible D gene (6 bases). The V gene lost 0 bases and the J gene lost 7 bases, with 11 bases spanning the gap. The CDR3 length is 14 residues. In germline, CDR1 is SGHRS, CDR2 YFSETQ. The CDR3 DNA sequence: TGCGCCAGCAGCTTGGGAGGGGGAACAAATGAGCAGTTCTTC. This translates into CASSLGGGTNEQFF.

The chain joins TRBV7-3 to TRBJ2-3; TRBD2 matches at 11 bases. Trimming at V came to 6 bases and at J to 8 bases, leaving 10 bases not matched to a gene. Per germline, CDR1 SGHTA and CDR2 FQGTGA. The CDR3 has 15 residues. CDR3 protein: CASSITSGSGATQYF. The CDR3 DNA reads as TGTGCCAGCAGTATTACTAGCGGGAGCGGGGCTACGCAGTATTTT.

The V gene is TRBV18, the J gene TRBJ1-2; D is undetermined. The germline V and J ends were trimmed by 5 bases and 8 bases, with 12 bases remaining between them. The CDR3 consists of 12 residues. The germline V gene encodes CDR1 KGHSH and CDR2 LQKENI. In DNA, the CDR3 is TGTGCCAGCTCAAATAAAGACGGGGGCTACACCTTC. It specifies CASSNKDGGYTF.

Points on this clone: A much larger clone sits a single nucleotide away, making a read error possible. In the same sample, other DNA sequences code for this CDR3. This chain joins TRBV7-3 and TRBJ1-2, with 10 bases lining up with TRBD1. Germline lookup yields CDR1 SGHTA and CDR2 FQGTGA. After removal of 5 bases from V and 2 bases from J, the junction contained 2 bases not matched to a gene. The CDR3 runs 14 residues. The CDR3: CASSPDRGNYGYTF. The CDR3 DNA reads as TGTGCCAGCAGCCCGGACAGGGGGAACTATGGCTACACCTTC.

V usage is TRBV29-1 and J usage is TRBJ1-2; D may be TRBD1 (6 bases). V was clipped by 5 bases and J by 4 bases, with 14 bases between them. CDR1 is SQVTM and CDR2 is ANQGSEA in the germline V gene. The CDR3 is 13 amino acids. The CDR3 bases are TGCAGCGTTCTAGACAGGATGGGCTATGGCTACACCTTC. Encoded protein: CSVLDRMGYGYTF.

A remark on this clone: The identical CDR3 is also encoded by other nucleotide sequences in the sample. The gene calls are TRBV5-1 and TRBJ2-1; D perhaps matches TRBD2 (6 bases). The V and J ends lost 0 bases and 8 bases respectively, with 12 bases between them. CDR1 is SGHRS and CDR2 is YFSETQ in the germline V gene. The CDR3 runs to 14 residues. In nucleotides, the CDR3 is TGCGCCAGCAGCTTGGACGGGAGACGCGATGAGCAGTTCTTC. It is translated as CASSLDGRRDEQFF.

The J gene is TRBJ1-5, the V gene TRBV5-5, with 8 bases fitting TRBD1. The germline V gene encodes CDR1 SGHKS and CDR2 YYEKEE (reference sequence). This CDR3 comprises 13 residues. Losses at the gene ends were 2 bases for V and 5 bases for J; bases not matched to a gene: 0. CDR3 sequence reads: CASSLQGDQPQHF. CDR3 nucleotides: TGTGCCAGCAGCTTACAGGGGGATCAGCCCCAGCATTTT. Based on the CDR3 plus reference TRBV5-5 and TRBJ1-5, the full variable domain is DAGVTQSPTHLIKTRGQQVTLRCSPISGHKSVSWYQQVLGQGPQFIFQYYEKEERGRGNFPDRFSARQFPNYSSELNVNALLLGDSALYLCASSLQGDQPQHFGDGTRLSIL.

The genes are TRBV18 and TRBJ2-7; perhaps TRBD1 as D (7 bases). CDR1 and CDR2 from the germline V gene are KGHSH and LQKENI. V was cut by 2 bases and J by 3 bases, with 14 bases left in between. The CDR3 loop spans 15 amino acids. CDR3 nucleotide sequence: TGTGCCAGCTCACCATTTACAGGGGAGGACTACGAGCAGTACTTC. Amino acid sequence: CASSPFTGEDYEQYF.

The chain couples TRBV13 to TRBJ2-5; D possibly corresponds to TRBD2 (6 bases). The CDR3 runs to 18 residues. Germline V gene sequence: CDR1 PRHDT, CDR2 FYEKMQ (reference sequence). The V and J ends lost 5 bases and 2 bases respectively, with 24 bases between them. The CDR3 coding sequence is TGTGCCAGCAGCCGACTTGCTGGGGCACTAGCCGAACAAGAGACCCAGTACTTC. The encoded protein is CASSRLAGALAEQETQYF.

The chain has TRBV18 and TRBJ2-3; 8 nucleotides match TRBD1. The V and J ends lost 3 bases and 2 bases, in that order; junction bases with no gene match: 7. The germline gives CDR1 KGHSH, CDR2 LQKENI. The CDR3 spans 16 residues. The CDR3: CASSPQGAFDTDTQYF. The CDR3 DNA reads as TGTGCCAGCTCACCCCAGGGGGCGTTTGACACAGATACGCAGTATTTT.

The rearrangement uses TRBV6-1 and TRBJ2-4; TRBD1 is a possible D gene (6 bases). V gave up 1 base and J gave up 6 bases, with 13 bases separating them. CDR3 size: 15 residues. CDR1 is MNHNS and CDR2 is SASEGT in the germline V gene. In nucleotides, the CDR3 is TGTGCCAGCAGTGAAGGAGGACAGCTGGGAAACATTCAGTACTTC. It encodes CASSEGGQLGNIQYF.

V is TRBV9 and J is TRBJ2-7; 7 bases line up with TRBD2. V shed 5 bases and J 5 bases; nucleotides not matched to a gene: 10. Germline CDR1 and CDR2: SGDLS and YYNGEE. This CDR3 region has 14 residues. Here the CDR3 reads CASSKTSWGNEQYF. The CDR3, as DNA: TGTGCCAGCAGTAAGACTAGCTGGGGCAACGAGCAGTACTTC.

This clone has only a few counts. The chain employs TRBV7-2 and TRBJ1-2; D is possibly TRBD1 (5 bases). V shed 5 bases and J shed 2 bases, with 12 bases lying between them. CDR3 length equals 14 residues. CDR1 is SGHTA, CDR2 FQGNSA, per germline. The CDR3 DNA reads as TGTGCCAGCAGCAGCAGGGACTCCAACTATGGCTACACCTTC. Its protein is CASSSRDSNYGYTF.

The V call is TRBV3-1 (or the pseudogene TRBV3-2), the J call TRBJ2-6; TRBD1 might be the D (5 bases). This CDR3 contains 13 residues. Germline CDR1 reads LGHDT; CDR2 reads YNNKEL (reference sequence). Trimming shortened V by 8 bases and J by 4 bases, and 9 bases separated the two germline ends. The CDR3 region has the DNA TGTGCCAGCGGGGCGAACGGGGCCAACGTCCTGACTTTC. Translating it yields CASGANGANVLTF.

The chain links TRBV29-1 to TRBJ2-2; D is perhaps TRBD2 (6 bases). CDR3 length: 14 residues. V was clipped by 4 bases and J by 5 bases, with 14 bases between them. In germline, CDR1 is SQVTM, CDR2 ANQGSEA. In DNA, the CDR3 is TGCAGCGTTGTGGAGGGTACAAGGACCGGGGAGCTGTTTTTT. Its translation is CSVVEGTRTGELFF.

This clone was counted between two and nine times. The J gene is TRBJ1-2, the V gene TRBV11-2; possible D gene TRBD1, 6 bases. The CDR3 is 14 amino acids. The germline V and J ends were trimmed by 5 bases and 4 bases, with 14 bases remaining between them. Germline CDR1 SGHAT, CDR2 FQNNGV. As DNA, the CDR3 is TGTGCCAGCAGCCCGGGACAAGGAAGCTATGGCTACACCTTC. Translating it yields CASSPGQGSYGYTF.

The CDR3 nucleotides are TGTGCCATCAGCCCACAGGGGGCCGTTAATGAAAAACTGTTTTTT. Residues: CAISPQGAVNEKLFF. The V call is TRBV10-3, the J call TRBJ1-4; 9 nucleotides line up with TRBD1. Germline CDR1 is ENHRY and CDR2 is SYGVKD. V trimming: 6 bases; J trimming: 4 bases; junction bases outside the gene matches: 6. The CDR3 is 15 amino acids.

This chain joins TRBV9 and TRBJ2-7; TRBD1 might be the D (8 bases). Germline V lookup: CDR1 SGDLS, CDR2 YYNGEE. The V end was cut by 4 bases, the J end by 2 bases, with 13 bases between. CDR3 length: 14 residues. CDR3 sequence: CASSLQGGAYEQYF. The CDR3 coding sequence is TGTGCCAGCAGCTTACAGGGGGGGGCCTACGAGCAGTACTTC.

V is TRBV27 and J is TRBJ2-7; 7 bases line up with TRBD2. CDR1 is MNHEY, CDR2 SMNVEV, per germline (reference sequence). The junction had 12 bases not matched to a gene; V was cut back by 2 bases and J by 5 bases. This CDR3 contains 16 residues. The CDR3 DNA is TGTGCCAGCAGTTTACGGTCCCTCGGGGGGAACCACGAGCAGTACTTC. Residues: CASSLRSLGGNHEQYF.

V gene TRBV18 combines with J gene TRBJ1-2, with 8 bases fitting TRBD1. CDR1 KGHSH and CDR2 LQKENI come from the germline V gene. The CDR3 contains 13 residues. V lost 6 bases, J lost 8 bases, and 8 bases stayed unmatched. The CDR3 DNA is TGTGCCAGCTCGCCGACAGGGGAAAGGGGCTACACCTTC. Translation: CASSPTGERGYTF.